A single sample gave rise to the 27 T cell receptor beta chains below, sequenced in a study of T cell changes during pregnancy in multiple sclerosis. Clones were sequenced by immunoSEQ multiplex PCR, and TCRdb holds only the in-frame ones, with some missing. Here the sample spans 35,000 to 50,000 clones, 90% to 95% being singletons. This specimen consisted of CD8+ T cells from peripheral blood mononuclear cells, obtained in the third trimester of pregnancy. The source is a female donor with multiple sclerosis, enrolled in a pregnancy study.

The rearrangement uses TRBV13 and TRBJ2-1, with 8 bases fitting TRBD2. The V segment lost 1 base and the J segment 7 bases; nucleotides outside the gene matches: 6. Germline lookup yields CDR1 PRHDT and CDR2 FYEKMQ (reference sequence). The CDR3 extends over 15 amino acids. The CDR3 is CASSLVREGLNEQFF. CDR3 DNA sequence: TGTGCCAGCAGCTTAGTACGGGAGGGCCTGAATGAGCAGTTCTTC.

V is TRBV27 and J is TRBJ1-1; D gene unclear. The CDR3 length is 13 residues. The V gene lost 7 bases and the J gene lost 5 bases, with 14 bases spanning the gap. CDR1 and CDR2 from the germline V gene are MNHEY and SMNVEV (reference sequence). The CDR3 loop reads CASTQPWETEAFF. CDR3 nucleotide sequence: TGTGCCAGCACACAGCCCTGGGAGACTGAAGCTTTCTTT.

The J gene is TRBJ2-7, the V gene TRBV6-1; possibly TRBD2 for D (5 bases). The CDR3 is made up of 15 amino acids. Per germline, CDR1 MNHNS and CDR2 SASEGT. Trimming pared 1 base from V and 2 bases from J, leaving 12 bases between. This chain's CDR3 is CASSEGRLSTYEQYF. The CDR3, as DNA: TGTGCCAGCAGTGAAGGGAGGCTGTCTACCTACGAGCAGTACTTC.

The chain is built from TRBV27 and TRBJ2-7; D ambiguous. CDR1 is MNHEY, CDR2 SMNVEV, per germline (reference sequence). V was clipped by 8 bases and J by 4 bases, with 21 bases between them. The CDR3 runs to 15 residues. The CDR3 DNA sequence: TGTGCCAGCTCTAGTGTACTCAGTGAGTGGTACGAGCAGTACTTC. This encodes CASSSVLSEWYEQYF.

The V gene is TRBV5-6, the J gene TRBJ2-5; 7 positions agree with TRBD2. V dropped 0 bases and J dropped 4; count of bases not matched to a gene: 6. Germline CDR1 and CDR2: SGHDT and YYEEEE. The length of the CDR3 is 15 residues. The CDR3 region has the DNA TGTGCCAGCAGCTTGGCTACTAGCGAGGCAGAGACCCAGTACTTC. Encoded protein: CASSLATSEAETQYF. The full variable domain, completed using reference TRBV5-6 and TRBJ2-5, is DAGVTQSPTHLIKTRGQQVTLRCSPKSGHDTVSWYQQALGQGPQFIFQYYEEEERQRGNFPDRFSGHQFPNYSSELNVNALLLGDSALYLCASSLATSEAETQYFGPGTRLLVL.

This rearrangement joins TRBV6-5 to TRBJ1-4, with a weak D call TRBD1 (5 bases). This CDR3 has 15 residues. CDR1 is MNHEY and CDR2 is SVGAGI in the germline V gene. V was shortened by 1 base and J by 5 bases, with 11 bases between the two germline ends. This CDR3 reads CASSYFTGGNEKLFF. DNA of the CDR3: TGTGCCAGCAGTTACTTTACAGGAGGGAATGAAAAACTGTTTTTT.

This chain links TRBV7-9 with TRBJ1-1; D is undetermined. Germline V CDR1 and CDR2: SEHNR, FQNEAQ (reference sequence). The CDR3 sequence is 10 residues long. For the CDR3, the DNA is TGTGCAGCTCAGGAAACTGAAGCTTTCTTT. It encodes CAAQETEAFF.

The table lists this clone with a count of one. The CDR3: CASSLSGARSYNEQFF. The CDR3 DNA reads as TGTGCCAGCAGCTTAAGTGGCGCGAGGTCCTACAATGAGCAGTTCTTC. The V and J genes are TRBV7-8 and TRBJ2-1; D not certain. Per germline, CDR1 SGHVS and CDR2 FQNEAQ. This CDR3 contains 16 residues. The V end lost 2 bases, the J end lost 1 base, and 12 bases lay between the germline ends. Drawing the rest from reference TRBV7-8 and TRBJ2-1, the complete variable domain is GAGVSQSPRYKVAKRGQDVALRCDPISGHVSLFWYQQALGQGPEFLTYFQNEAQLDKSGLPSDRFFAERPEGSVSTLKIQRTQQEDSAVYLCASSLSGARSYNEQFFGPGTRLTVL.

The rearrangement joins TRBV10-3 to TRBJ2-3; D perhaps matches TRBD2 (5 bases). V dropped 7 bases and J dropped 1 base, with 12 bases sitting between them. The CDR3 contains 14 residues. Germline values: CDR1 ENHRY, CDR2 SYGVKD. The CDR3: CAIMGSERTDTQYF. CDR3 nucleotide sequence: TGTGCCATCATGGGTAGCGAGCGCACAGATACGCAGTATTTT.

The chain uses TRBV27 and TRBJ2-1, with a possible D match to TRBD2 (6 bases). CDR3 length equals 13 residues. Germline loops: CDR1 MNHEY, CDR2 SMNVEV (reference sequence). V was clipped by 5 bases and J by 8 bases, with 13 bases between them. The CDR3 protein is CASSGTEKYEQFF. The CDR3 DNA sequence: TGTGCCAGCAGTGGGACTGAAAAATATGAGCAGTTCTTC.

This rearrangement joins TRBV14 to TRBJ1-2; TRBD1 might be the D (6 bases). This CDR3 is 14 amino acids long. V lost 1 base and J lost 4, with 10 bases in between. CDR1 is SGHDN, CDR2 FVKESK, per germline. CDR3 in amino acids: CASSQVPGAYGYTF. CDR3 DNA: TGTGCCAGCAGCCAAGTTCCAGGGGCCTATGGCTACACCTTC.

The chain has TRBV5-1 and TRBJ2-1, with TRBD2 as a possible D gene (5 bases). The V and J ends lost 5 bases and 0 bases respectively, with 6 bases between them. This CDR3 contains 13 residues. The V gene's germline CDR1 is SGHRS and CDR2 YFSETQ. This CDR3 is CASRRASYNEQFF. The DNA of the CDR3 is TGCGCCAGCAGGAGGGCCTCCTACAATGAGCAGTTCTTC.

V is TRBV28 and J is TRBJ2-3; TRBD2 matches 7 bases. From germline, CDR1 is MDHEN and CDR2 SYDVKM. V shed 3 bases and J 1 base; nucleotides not matched to a gene: 1. The length of the CDR3 is 14 residues. The CDR3 protein is CASSFLAGTDTQYF. CDR3 DNA: TGTGCCAGCAGTTTTCTAGCGGGCACAGATACGCAGTATTTT.

The rearrangement joins TRBV30 to TRBJ2-3; 10 bases map to TRBD1. The CDR3 runs to 15 residues. Looked up from germline, CDR1 is GTSNPN and CDR2 is SVGIG (reference sequence). The V gene end was trimmed by 1 base and the J gene end by 1 base; junction bases not matched to a gene: 2. CDR3 region: CAWSDGTGGTDTQYF. CDR3 in DNA: TGTGCCTGGAGTGACGGGACAGGGGGCACAGATACGCAGTATTTT.

The chain carries TRBV11-2 and TRBJ2-7, with D tentatively TRBD2 (6 bases). The germline V and J ends were trimmed by 0 bases and 2 bases, with 11 bases remaining between them. The germline V gene has CDR1 SGHAT and CDR2 FQNNGV. The CDR3 is 15 amino acids. This CDR3 is CASSLESAGTYEQYF. CDR3 nucleotides: TGTGCCAGCAGCTTAGAGTCGGCGGGAACCTACGAGCAGTACTTC.

This rearrangement joins TRBV2 to TRBJ2-7, with a weak D call TRBD1 (5 bases). The germline V and J ends were trimmed by 1 base and 1 base, with 8 bases remaining between them. CDR3 length equals 14 residues. The germline gives CDR1 SNHLY, CDR2 FYNNEI. CDR3 nucleotides: TGTGCCAGCAGTGAAGAGCAGGGTTCCTACGAGCAGTACTTC. It specifies CASSEEQGSYEQYF.

The chain is built from TRBV6-1 and TRBJ1-6, with TRBD1 matching 7 bases. The CDR3 consists of 15 residues. V gave up 6 bases and J gave up 3 bases; unmatched junction bases: 5. Germline V gene sequence: CDR1 MNHNS, CDR2 SASEGT. The CDR3 region has the DNA TGTGCCAGCAGCCCGACAGGGTTCTATAATTCACCCCTCCACTTT. Protein sequence: CASSPTGFYNSPLHF.

The J gene is TRBJ2-6, the V gene TRBV6-5; D is perhaps TRBD2 (5 bases). The germline CDR1 and CDR2 sequences are MNHEY and SVGAGI. The V and J ends lost 2 bases and 1 base respectively, with 9 bases between them. CDR3 length equals 16 residues. CDR3 DNA sequence: TGTGCCAGCAGTTACCACGAGGGTTCTGGGGCCAACGTCCTGACTTTC. Translating gives CASSYHEGSGANVLTF.

The gene calls are TRBV6-5 and TRBJ1-5; TRBD1 agrees at 10 bases. Unmatched junction bases numbered 1, after V lost 4 bases and J lost 4 bases. Germline CDR1 is MNHEY and CDR2 is SVGAGI. The CDR3 is 14 residues long. CDR3 sequence (DNA): TGTGCCAGCAGTTGGGGACAGGGGAATCAGCCCCAGCATTTT. Protein product: CASSWGQGNQPQHF.

The chain combines TRBV4-1 with TRBJ2-2; D might be TRBD2 (5 bases). In germline, CDR1 is MGHRA, CDR2 YSYEKL. Trimming cost V 1 base and J 6 bases, with 12 bases left between them. This CDR3 spans 15 amino acids. DNA for the CDR3: TGCGCCAGCAGCCAAGTGGTCGTGAGGGCCGGGGAGCTGTTTTTT. Its protein is CASSQVVVRAGELFF.

This clone was observed a handful of times. The J gene is TRBJ1-1, the V gene TRBV30; D unresolved. Germline values: CDR1 GTSNPN, CDR2 SVGIG (reference sequence). With 3 bases removed from V and 7 bases from J, the gap between germline ends came to 9 bases. The CDR3 loop spans 11 amino acids. Written as DNA, the CDR3 is TGTGCCTGGAGCCGAGGGCTTGAAGCTTTCTTT. Translating it yields CAWSRGLEAFF.

This chain links TRBV6-1 with TRBJ1-1; the match to TRBD1 covers 7 bases. The CDR3 runs 14 residues. Unmatched junction bases numbered 5, after V lost 7 bases and J lost 0 bases. Germline assignment: CDR1 MNHNS and CDR2 SASEGT. This CDR3 reads CASTLGQLNTEAFF. The CDR3 coding sequence is TGTGCCAGCACTCTGGGACAGCTGAACACTGAAGCTTTCTTT.

The chain carries TRBV2 and TRBJ1-1; tentative D call: TRBD1 (5 bases). The CDR3 length is 13 residues. CDR1 SNHLY and CDR2 FYNNEI come from the germline V gene. V gave up 7 bases and J gave up 1 base, with 10 bases separating them. CDR3 sequence: CASMGGENTEAFF. The DNA for the CDR3 is TGTGCCAGCATGGGAGGGGAGAACACTGAAGCTTTCTTT.

V is TRBV27 and J is TRBJ1-2; the match to TRBD1 covers 8 bases. The J segment lost 2 bases and the V segment lost 0 bases, leaving 2 bases of the junction unmatched. CDR3 length: 15 amino acids. Germline CDR1 and CDR2: MNHEY and SMNVEV (reference sequence). In DNA form, the CDR3 reads TGTGCCAGCAGTTTATCGGCAGGGGGCAACTATGGCTACACCTTC. Translation gives CASSLSAGGNYGYTF.

The chain recombines TRBV28 with TRBJ1-1; no definite D call. CDR1 is MDHEN and CDR2 is SYDVKM in the germline V gene. The length of the CDR3 is 15 residues. Trimming cost V 2 bases and J 5 bases, with 15 bases left between them. This chain's CDR3 is CASSLSLQYQTEAFF. Here the CDR3 DNA reads TGTGCCAGCAGTTTAAGTCTGCAGTATCAGACTGAAGCTTTCTTT.

The chain combines TRBV5-1 with TRBJ2-1, with 11 positions matching TRBD2. CDR1 and CDR2 (germline): SGHRS, YFSETQ. The CDR3 consists of 15 residues. Trimming removed 2 bases from V and 15 bases from J; junction bases left unmatched: 13. In DNA form, the CDR3 reads TGCGCCAGCAGCTTACTAGCGGGAGCTCCCGTGGACCGGTTCTTC. Protein product: CASSLLAGAPVDRFF. The complete variable domain, with remaining parts taken from reference TRBV5-1 and TRBJ2-1, reads KAGVTQTPRYLIKTRGQQVTLSCSPISGHRSVSWYQQTPGQGLQFLFEYFSETQRNKGNFPGRFSGRQFSNSRSEMNVSTLELGDSALYLCASSLLAGAPVDRFFGPGTRLTVL.

The chain links TRBV30 to TRBJ2-7, with TRBD1 matching over 7 bases. V lost 3 bases, J lost 1 base, and 3 bases stayed unmatched. The CDR3 has 13 amino acids. Germline CDR1 and CDR2: GTSNPN and SVGIG (reference sequence). The CDR3 spells CAWSSGQSYEQYF. The CDR3 nucleotides are TGTGCCTGGAGCTCGGGACAGTCCTACGAGCAGTACTTC.